This passage covers 27 T cell receptor beta chains from one sample sequenced in a study of early T cells in non-severe SARS-CoV-2 infection (dated by TCRdb to about 2021). The library was produced with 5' RACE. Reads for this sample came from a NextSeq 500. TCRdb passed the public sequencing reads through fastp at Q25 and MiXCR, retaining productive beta sequences. All rows with the same CDR3 protein become a single entry with the most common DNA and genes. This sample comprises about 110,000 distinct CDR3 sequences, around 10% of them detected only once. The ten largest account for around 3% of the sample. The sequencing sample was made of whole blood. All receptors come from an adult who was a healthcare worker with PCR-confirmed SARS-CoV-2 infection or an uninfected control (not recorded which).

CDR3 residues: CATRPGLITTDTQYF. CDR3 coding DNA: TGTGCCACCAGACCGGGACTTATCACCACAGATACGCAGTATTTT. The gene calls are TRBV15 and TRBJ2-3; TRBD2 might be the D (6 bases). In germline, CDR1 is LNHNV, CDR2 YYDKDF (reference sequence). Trimming cost V 6 bases and J 2 bases, with 15 bases left between them. The CDR3 is 15 residues long.

The chain employs TRBV3-1 and TRBJ1-3, with unresolved D. Germline V gene data show CDR1 as LGHDT and CDR2 as YNNKEL (reference sequence). Trimming left V 4 bases short and J 4 bases short, with 11 bases between. CDR3 length: 14 amino acids. The CDR3 protein is CASSPLSQGNTIYF. The CDR3 DNA reads TGTGCCAGCAGCCCCCTCTCACAGGGAAACACCATATATTTT. Variable domain in full (rest from reference TRBV3-1 and TRBJ1-3): DTAVSQTPKYLVTQMGNDKSIKCEQNLGHDTMYWYKQDSKKFLKIMFSYNNKELIINETVPNRFSPKSPDKAHLNLHINSLELGDSAVYFCASSPLSQGNTIYFGEGSWLTVV.

This clonotype was picked up a small number of times. V and J are TRBV30 and TRBJ2-1; no definite D call. Trimming removed 5 bases at V and 2 bases at J, with 13 bases between. The germline gives CDR1 GTSNPN, CDR2 SVGIG (reference sequence). There are 14 residues in the CDR3. This chain's CDR3 is CAWGPKRPYNEQFF. CDR3 nucleotides: TGTGCCTGGGGACCGAAGCGACCCTACAATGAGCAGTTCTTC.

This clonotype has a count of ten or more. The V gene is TRBV13, the J gene TRBJ2-5; D not resolved. Trimming shortened V by 5 bases and J by 0 bases, and 10 bases separated the two germline ends. The CDR3 extends over 14 amino acids. Germline-derived CDR1 and CDR2 are PRHDT and FYEKMQ (reference sequence). CDR3 amino acids: CASSTQMDQETQYF. The CDR3 DNA sequence: TGTGCCAGCAGCACACAGATGGACCAAGAGACCCAGTACTTC.

This clonotype was seen many times. V gene TRBV11-2 combines with J gene TRBJ2-5; TRBD2 matches at 13 bases. V dropped 4 bases and J dropped 5; count of bases not matched to a gene: 10. Germline V gives CDR1 SGHAT, CDR2 FQNNGV. The length of the CDR3 is 17 residues. Here the CDR3 DNA reads TGTGCCAGCAGCTACCGACCGGGACTAGCGGGACAGGAGACCCAGTACTTC. Its translation is CASSYRPGLAGQETQYF.

As to this clonotype: A junction boundary mismatches the germline segment, possibly from a read error. The V call is TRBV20-1, the J call TRBJ2-1, with 9 bases matching TRBD2. This CDR3 region has 15 residues. Looked up from germline, CDR1 is DFQATT and CDR2 is SNEGSKA (reference sequence). The CDR3 is CSYPGAAGGNNERFF. The CDR3 DNA sequence: TGCAGCTACCCAGGGGCAGCGGGAGGTAACAATGAGCGGTTCTTC.

This clonotype was counted at least ten times. The chain links TRBV19 to TRBJ2-1, with D perhaps matching TRBD1 or TRBD2 (5 bases each). This CDR3 comprises 15 residues. Per germline, CDR1 LNHDA and CDR2 SQIVND (reference sequence). Trimming took off 2 bases at V and 4 bases at J, with 12 bases between the two ends. The DNA for the CDR3 is TGTGCCAGTAGTATAAGGAGCGGACATTACAATGAGCAGTTCTTC. Amino acids: CASSIRSGHYNEQFF.

The genes are TRBV20-1 and TRBJ2-3; 15 bases align to TRBD2. The CDR3 totals 15 residues. J lost 9 bases, V lost 3 bases, and 7 bases had no gene match. The V gene's germline CDR1 is DFQATT and CDR2 SNEGSKA (reference sequence). CDR3 loop: CSASRTSGGAATQYF. Written as DNA, the CDR3 is TGCAGTGCTAGCAGGACTAGCGGGGGGGCCGCAACGCAGTATTTT.

A few counts support this clonotype. J is TRBJ2-1 and V is TRBV20-1, with D perhaps matching TRBD2 (6 bases). The V gene's germline CDR1 is DFQATT and CDR2 SNEGSKA (reference sequence). Trimming stripped 8 bases from V and 1 base from J, with 12 bases between. There are 13 residues in the CDR3. CDR3 sequence (DNA): TGCAGTCCACAAGGAGGGTCCTACAATGAGCAGTTCTTC. Translated, it gives CSPQGGSYNEQFF.

V gene TRBV7-3 combines with J gene TRBJ1-2; TRBD1 might be the D (5 bases). V gave up 2 bases and J gave up 7 bases, with 23 bases separating them. This CDR3 region has 17 residues. Per germline, CDR1 SGHTA and CDR2 FQGTGA. CDR3 amino acids: CASSLGPPEGRLGGYTF. Here the CDR3 DNA reads TGTGCCAGCAGCTTAGGGCCTCCCGAGGGGCGTCTTGGTGGCTACACCTTC.

This clonotype was detected only once. A single base separates this from a much larger clone, so it may be a read error. The V gene is TRBV5-1, the J gene TRBJ1-1, with D perhaps matching TRBD1 (6 bases). The germline V gene has CDR1 SGHRS and CDR2 YFSETQ. This CDR3 has 14 residues. The CDR3: CASSLQGENTQAFF. CDR3 sequence (DNA): TGCGCCAGCAGCTTACAGGGCGAGAACACTCAAGCTTTCTTT.

The V and J genes are TRBV27 and TRBJ2-7; 10 bases agree with TRBD2. Germline V lookup: CDR1 MNHEY, CDR2 SMNVEV (reference sequence). Germline trimming cut 3 bases from V and 1 base from J; bases unmatched to any gene: 6. The CDR3 extends over 16 amino acids. CDR3 amino acids: CASSFLGLAASYEQYF. The CDR3, as DNA: TGTGCCAGCAGTTTCCTTGGACTAGCGGCTTCCTACGAGCAGTACTTC.

This clonotype showed up many times. V and J are TRBV5-1 and TRBJ1-2; D gene uncertain. The germline V and J ends were trimmed by 0 bases and 5 bases, with 17 bases remaining between them. Germline CDR1 is SGHRS and CDR2 is YFSETQ. The CDR3 spans 16 residues. The CDR3 sequence is CASSLDGTPDVYGYTF. CDR3 nucleotide sequence: TGCGCCAGCAGCTTGGACGGCACTCCAGATGTATATGGCTACACCTTC.

In its sample, this clonotype was seen a few times. The J gene is TRBJ2-1, the V gene TRBV20-1; 8 positions agree with TRBD2. This CDR3 contains 14 residues. Germline trimming cut 1 base from V and 8 bases from J; bases unmatched to any gene: 7. CDR1 and CDR2 (germline): DFQATT, SNEGSKA (reference sequence). The DNA for the CDR3 is TGCAGTGCTAGAGGGGGACTAGGTCCTCATGAGCAGTTCTTC. Protein product: CSARGGLGPHEQFF.

CDR3 in DNA: TGCAGTGCTAGAGCTGCAGTGCATAATTCACCCCTCCACTTT. Residues: CSARAAVHNSPLHF. The chain carries TRBV20-1 and TRBJ1-6; unclear D gene. Germline CDR1 reads DFQATT; CDR2 reads SNEGSKA (reference sequence). This CDR3 is 14 amino acids long. Trimming stripped 1 base from V and 5 bases from J, with 9 bases between.

Many counts were recorded for this clonotype. The chain uses TRBV4-2 and TRBJ2-3; 13 bases fit TRBD2. V was clipped by 0 bases and J by 0 bases; unmatched bases: 9. Germline values: CDR1 LGHNA, CDR2 YNFKEQ. The CDR3 length is 20 residues. The CDR3 spells CASSQDRRLAGGSSTDTQYF. CDR3 nucleotide sequence: TGTGCCAGCAGCCAAGATAGAAGACTAGCGGGAGGTTCTAGCACAGATACGCAGTATTTT.

This clonotype has only one observation. This clone may be a read error of a much larger clone one base away. The chain joins TRBV7-9 to TRBJ2-5, with 9 bases fitting TRBD1. The length of the CDR3 is 14 residues. CDR1 and CDR2 (germline): SEHNR, FQNEAQ (reference sequence). The CDR3 sequence: CVSSPRTGAETQYF. DNA of the CDR3: TGTGTCAGCAGCCCTAGGACAGGGGCAGAGACCCAGTACTTC.

This clonotype has just a few counts. This chain uses TRBV6-5 with TRBJ2-6; no clear D. The CDR3 length is 14 residues. Germline lookup yields CDR1 MNHEY and CDR2 SVGAGI. Between the trimmed V and J ends, which lost 2 bases and 3 bases, there was a span of 5 bases. The CDR3 DNA reads as TGTGCCAGCAGTTACGGGAATGGGGCCAACGTCCTGACTTTC. Protein product: CASSYGNGANVLTF.

This clonotype was counted ten times or more. This chain connects TRBV7-3 to TRBJ1-6, with D unresolved. V lost 5 bases to trimming and J lost 6 bases, with 11 bases between them. CDR1 SGHTA and CDR2 FQGTGA come from the germline V gene. This CDR3 spans 14 amino acids. The CDR3 DNA sequence: TGTGCCAGCAGCCCTACCCGGGGTAATTCACCCCTCCACTTT. Translated: CASSPTRGNSPLHF. The complete variable domain, with remaining parts taken from reference TRBV7-3 and TRBJ1-6, reads GAGVSQTPSNKVTEKGKYVELRCDPISGHTALYWYRQSLGQGPEFLIYFQGTGAADDSGLPNDRFFAVRPEGSVSTLKIQRTERGDSAVYLCASSPTRGNSPLHFGNGTRLTVT.

This clonotype has a count of ten or more. The rearrangement uses TRBV5-1 and TRBJ1-3; no definite D call. The V end was cut by 5 bases, the J end by 0 bases, with 15 bases between. There are 16 residues in the CDR3. The germline V gene encodes CDR1 SGHRS and CDR2 YFSETQ. This CDR3 reads CASRSAGPGSGNTIYF. The CDR3 nucleotides are TGCGCCAGCAGGTCGGCAGGTCCAGGCTCTGGAAACACCATATATTTT.

This chain links TRBV20-1 with TRBJ2-7; 10 bases line up with TRBD1. V gave up 5 bases and J gave up 6 bases; unmatched junction bases: 10. CDR1 DFQATT and CDR2 SNEGSKA come from the germline V gene (reference sequence). This CDR3 spans 14 amino acids. In nucleotides, the CDR3 is TGCAGTGCTGCCAGGGGGACAGGGGTGAGCGAGCAGTACTTC. As protein: CSAARGTGVSEQYF.

CDR3 bases: TGTGCCAGCAGCGTAGGAGGGGCTAATCAGCCCCAGCATTTT. Amino acids: CASSVGGANQPQHF. The genes are TRBV9 and TRBJ1-5; D is perhaps TRBD1 (5 bases). The CDR3 runs 14 residues. With 0 bases removed from V and 4 bases from J, the gap between germline ends came to 8 bases. Germline-derived CDR1 and CDR2 are SGDLS and YYNGEE.

There are many counts of this clonotype. The V gene is TRBV9, the J gene TRBJ2-6, with TRBD1 as a possible D gene (6 bases). CDR1 is SGDLS and CDR2 is YYNGEE in the germline V gene. Deletions cut 6 bases from V and 4 bases from J, with 14 bases between. This CDR3 is built from 15 residues. As DNA, the CDR3 is TGTGCCAGCACCCCAGGGGCCCTCGGGGCCAACGTCCTGACTTTC. This sequence encodes CASTPGALGANVLTF.

This clonotype was counted ten times or more. The rearrangement uses TRBV2 and TRBJ2-1; D remains unclear. The germline CDR1 and CDR2 sequences are SNHLY and FYNNEI. The CDR3 runs 12 residues. V gave up 7 bases and J gave up 8 bases, with 12 bases separating them. This CDR3 is CASKFQQHEQFF. CDR3 DNA: TGTGCCAGCAAGTTTCAGCAACATGAGCAGTTCTTC.

This clonotype came up many times. This rearrangement joins TRBV18 to TRBJ1-1, with D hard to call. The CDR3 loop spans 13 amino acids. Looked up from germline, CDR1 is KGHSH and CDR2 is LQKENI. V lost 0 bases and J 8 bases, leaving 10 bases between the germline ends. CDR3 amino acids: CASSPPVQEEAFF. The CDR3 nucleotides read TGTGCCAGCTCACCACCGGTCCAGGAGGAAGCTTTCTTT.

The genes are TRBV19 and TRBJ2-1; 11 nucleotides align to TRBD2. The CDR3 is 17 amino acids. Germline lookup yields CDR1 LNHDA and CDR2 SQIVND (reference sequence). V lost 6 bases, J lost 3 bases, and 10 bases stayed unmatched. CDR3 amino acids: CASRPPTGLAVYNEQFF. CDR3 in DNA: TGTGCCAGTAGGCCACCCACGGGACTAGCGGTCTACAATGAGCAGTTCTTC.

This clonotype was counted a few times. The rearrangement joins TRBV3-1 to TRBJ2-7; TRBD2 might be the D (6 bases). Germline V gene lookup returns CDR1 LGHDT and CDR2 YNNKEL (reference sequence). CDR3 length: 13 residues. Trimming took 8 bases from V and 6 from J, leaving 17 bases between them. The CDR3: CASEEGLSGEQYF. Written as DNA, the CDR3 is TGTGCCAGCGAGGAGGGACTCTCTGGCGAGCAGTACTTC.